Listed below are T cell receptor beta chains from one sample, sequenced in a study of blood T cell repertoires in COVID-19. TCRdb keeps only in-frame clones here, not all; method: immunoSEQ multiplex PCR. This sample yields 55,000 to 70,000 clones, of which roughly 86% are seen a single time; roughly 6.7% belongs to the top ten. Sequencing input: peripheral blood. All receptors derive from a man aged 55 to 70 with active or convalescent COVID-19. The CDR3 runs from the conserved cysteine through the conserved F or W. The D gene is left open where the match is weak. Clone size appears in some rows only: once, few, many, or a class for an expanded clone.

j_call v_call clone_size d_call cdr3_aa cdr3_nt
TRBJ1-1 TRBV11-3 NA TRBD1 CASRRGQGEAFF TGTGCCAGCAGGAGAGGACAGGGAGAAGCTTTCTTT
TRBJ2-7 TRBV5-1 NA TRBD2 CASSSLGTSGGEQYF TGCGCCAGCAGCTCCCTCGGGACTAGCGGGGGCGAGCAGTACTTC
TRBJ1-5 TRBV6-2/TRBV6-3 few NA CASSPRSGWQPQHF TGTGCCAGCAGTCCCCGGTCAGGCTGGCAGCCCCAGCATTTT
TRBJ2-5 TRBV7-3 NA NA CASSRDNGETQYF TGTGCCAGCAGCCGGGACAACGGGGAGACCCAGTACTTC
TRBJ1-2 TRBV10-3 NA NA CAISDRSVGYTF TGTGCCATCAGTGACAGGTCGGTCGGCTACACCTTC
TRBJ1-4 TRBV19 NA TRBD1 CASRPTGGGRTNEKLFF TGTGCCAGTCGCCCGACAGGGGGGGGGAGGACTAATGAAAAACTGTTTTTT
TRBJ2-1 TRBV27 NA NA CASSGSYNEQFF TGTGCCAGCTCAGGCTCCTACAATGAGCAGTTCTTC
TRBJ1-1 TRBV3-1/TRBV3-2 NA NA CASSQDRGSTEAFF TGTGCCAGCAGCCAAGATAGGGGGAGCACTGAAGCTTTCTTT
TRBJ1-1 TRBV3-1/TRBV3-2 NA NA CASSRGEVRTEAFF TGTGCCAGCAGCCGGGGGGAAGTACGGACTGAAGCTTTCTTT
TRBJ1-3 TRBV28 NA NA CASSSSVTIYF TGTGCCAGCAGCTCCAGTGTAACCATATATTTT
TRBJ1-2 TRBV12-3/TRBV12-4 NA NA CASSPGYGYTF TGTGCCAGCAGCCCCGGGTACGGCTACACCTTC
TRBJ1-2 TRBV5-4 NA TRBD1 CASSPFWGRGTGFDGYTF TGTGCCAGCAGCCCCTTCTGGGGTCGGGGGACAGGGTTCGATGGCTACACCTTC
TRBJ1-5 TRBV12-1 NA NA CASSDRTAKNQPQHF TGTGCCAGCAGCGATAGGACAGCAAAGAATCAGCCCCAGCATTTT
TRBJ1-1 TRBV20-1 NA NA CSAISNTEAFF TGCAGTGCTATCTCGAACACTGAAGCTTTCTTT